One and the same sample provided the 22 T cell receptor beta chains below, sequenced in a study of blood T cells in healthy people across ages. Primers used in a second PCR of about 7 to 12 cycles were a sample-barcoded 5' primer and a J-beta primer mix. One entry per CDR3 protein results from TCRdb running MiXCR on the 5' RACE reads. The sample includes around 1,000,000 distinct CDR3 sequences, approximately 25% of them seen just once. This sample was shared with a second study, whose subject was T cells of mothers and their children.

The sequenced sample was blood. Receptors were obtained from a girl aged 2-10 years in good health.

The V and J genes are TRBV2 and TRBJ2-3, with TRBD2 identical over 9 bases. There are 15 residues in the CDR3. V gave up 5 bases and J gave up 5 bases; unmatched junction bases: 8. Germline V CDR1 and CDR2: SNHLY, FYNNEI. The CDR3 reads CASSPSAGGIDTQYF. The DNA for the CDR3 is TGTGCCAGCAGTCCTTCCGCGGGGGGGATAGATACGCAGTATTTT.

This chain connects TRBV5-1 to TRBJ2-7; D remains unclear. Germline CDR1 SGHRS, CDR2 YFSETQ. Trimming removed 4 bases at V and 4 bases at J, with 15 bases between. The CDR3 is 14 residues long. The CDR3 loop reads CASSLNPEVYEQYF. The DNA of the CDR3 is TGCGCCAGCAGCCTAAACCCAGAGGTGTACGAGCAGTACTTC. Drawing the rest from reference TRBV5-1 and TRBJ2-7, the complete variable domain is KAGVTQTPRYLIKTRGQQVTLSCSPISGHRSVSWYQQTPGQGLQFLFEYFSETQRNKGNFPGRFSGRQFSNSRSEMNVSTLELGDSALYLCASSLNPEVYEQYFGPGTRLTVT.

Comments on this clonotype: Relative to the germline gene, one junction end is altered; a read error may explain this. The rearrangement links TRBV2 to TRBJ2-5, with 12 bases that match TRBD2. The CDR3 contains 16 residues. The germline V gene has CDR1 SNHLY and CDR2 FYNNEI. The chain's CDR3 is CVSSVPTSGGQETQCF. Here the CDR3 DNA reads TGTGTCAGCTCTGTCCCGACTAGCGGGGGCCAAGAGACCCAGTGCTTC.

The chain combines TRBV7-8 with TRBJ1-1, with a weak D call TRBD1 (5 bases). V was clipped by 6 bases and J by 0 bases, with 14 bases between them. Germline V lookup: CDR1 SGHVS, CDR2 FQNEAQ. CDR3 size: 15 residues. In DNA form, the CDR3 reads TGTGCCAGCAGGCGTACAGGCGATATGAACACTGAAGCTTTCTTT. Translation gives CASRRTGDMNTEAFF.

Only a few counts were recorded for this clonotype. The chain recombines TRBV29-1 with TRBJ2-5; the D is unclear. V dropped 2 bases and J dropped 5 bases, with 6 bases sitting between them. Germline V lookup: CDR1 SQVTM, CDR2 ANQGSEA. The CDR3 is 11 residues long. The CDR3 DNA reads TGCAGCGTTGAACGGTCGGAGACCCAGTACTTC. This sequence encodes CSVERSETQYF.

This clonotype was seen more than once but under ten times. The genes are TRBV12-3 or TRBV12-4 and TRBJ2-3; 11 bases map to TRBD2. This CDR3 spans 16 amino acids. Trimming took 6 bases from V and 3 from J; bases not matched to a gene: 8. CDR3 in DNA: TGTGCCAGCAGACCGATAGCGGGAGGGTCGACAGATACGCAGTATTTT. This encodes CASRPIAGGSTDTQYF.

This clonotype came up a few times. This chain connects TRBV6-5 to TRBJ2-7; D remains ambiguous. The V end lost 0 bases, the J end lost 6 bases, and 9 bases lay between the germline ends. CDR3 size: 13 residues. Germline assignment: CDR1 MNHEY and CDR2 SVGAGI. The CDR3 protein is CASSYSKFGEQYF. The CDR3 DNA is TGTGCCAGCAGTTACTCGAAATTCGGCGAGCAGTACTTC.

J is TRBJ2-2 and V is TRBV12-3 or TRBV12-4; D unresolved. The length of the CDR3 is 12 residues. The V end was cut by 6 bases, the J end by 6 bases, with 8 bases between. This CDR3 reads CASRTEPGELFF. The CDR3 DNA follows: TGTGCCAGCAGAACCGAGCCCGGGGAGCTGTTTTTT.

The chain recombines TRBV24-1 with TRBJ2-3, with no clear D. The CDR3 is 15 amino acids. V was cut by 1 base and J by 6 bases, with 13 bases left in between. CDR1 KGHDR and CDR2 SFDVKD come from the germline V gene. CDR3 nucleotide sequence: TGTGCCACCAGTGATTTAGCGAAAAGCGTCGATACGCAGTATTTT. Its translation is CATSDLAKSVDTQYF.

This sequence joins TRBV29-1 and TRBJ2-2, with TRBD1 identical over 10 bases. In germline, CDR1 is SQVTM, CDR2 ANQGSEA. The CDR3 is made up of 17 amino acids. V dropped 6 bases and J dropped 3; count of bases not matched to a gene: 13. CDR3 loop: CSVAGTGASRDTGELFF. CDR3 DNA: TGCAGCGTCGCCGGGACAGGGGCCTCTAGGGACACCGGGGAGCTGTTTTTT.

J is TRBJ2-1 and V is TRBV7-2; D may correspond to TRBD1 or TRBD2 (6 bases each). The CDR3 spans 17 residues. V was cut by 3 bases and J by 3 bases, with 18 bases left in between. Germline V lookup: CDR1 SGHTA, CDR2 FQGNSA. The CDR3 DNA reads TGTGCCAGCAGCTTGGTGGGGGGCCAGGACAGCTACAATGAGCAGTTCTTC. Its translation is CASSLVGGQDSYNEQFF.

The chain couples TRBV4-3 to TRBJ2-4, with 8 nucleotides matching TRBD2. The germline gives CDR1 LGHNA, CDR2 YSLEER. The ends lost 0 bases at V and 1 base at J; junction bases unmatched: 5. This CDR3 comprises 17 residues. CDR3 sequence reads: CASSQDLERGAKNIQYF. CDR3 nucleotide sequence: TGCGCCAGCAGCCAAGATCTCGAGCGGGGGGCCAAAAACATTCAGTACTTC.

This chain connects TRBV27 to TRBJ1-1, with D possibly TRBD1 on 5 matching bases. Germline CDR1 MNHEY, CDR2 SMNVEV (reference sequence). V dropped 6 bases and J dropped 1 base, with 9 bases sitting between them. The CDR3 totals 13 residues. The DNA for the CDR3 is TGTGCCAGCAGGTTCGGGGCGAACACTGAAGCTTTCTTT. This gives the protein CASRFGANTEAFF.

This clonotype has only a few counts. The chain links TRBV6-1 to TRBJ1-1, with 7 bases aligning to TRBD1. Germline V gives CDR1 MNHNS, CDR2 SASEGT. This CDR3 is built from 16 residues. The J segment lost 1 base and the V segment lost 6 bases, leaving 11 bases of the junction unmatched. The CDR3 DNA reads as TGTGCCAGCAGACCCACCAGCCGGGACAGGAACACTGAAGCTTTCTTT. Translating gives CASRPTSRDRNTEAFF.

This clonotype was counted between two and nine times. This sequence joins TRBV5-1 and TRBJ2-7, with D uncertain. The V end lost 0 bases, the J end lost 2 bases, and 9 bases lay between the germline ends. This CDR3 comprises 14 residues. Germline loops: CDR1 SGHRS, CDR2 YFSETQ. The DNA of the CDR3 is TGCGCCAGCAGCTTGGATACCACAGCCTACGAGCAGTACTTC. This codes for CASSLDTTAYEQYF.

In its sample, this clonotype was seen a few times. The J gene is TRBJ1-1, the V gene TRBV12-3 or TRBV12-4; D remains unclear. The CDR3 sequence is 13 residues long. The V end lost 3 bases, the J end lost 3 bases, and 8 bases lay between the germline ends. CDR3 sequence: CASSLTQYTEAFF. The CDR3 DNA reads TGTGCCAGCAGTTTGACCCAATACACTGAAGCTTTCTTT.

The chain carries TRBV29-1 and TRBJ2-2; 8 bases are shared with TRBD1. CDR1 and CDR2 from the germline V gene are SQVTM and ANQGSEA. The CDR3 extends over 13 amino acids. V gave up 2 bases and J gave up 6 bases; unmatched junction bases: 2. CDR3 loop: CSVETGGAGELFF. CDR3 DNA sequence: TGCAGCGTTGAAACAGGGGGTGCCGGGGAGCTGTTTTTT.

The rearrangement joins TRBV5-5 to TRBJ2-1; D unclear. The J call is uncertain, as TRBJ2-7 better fits the DNA end. Germline V CDR1 and CDR2: SGHKS, YYEKEE (reference sequence). This CDR3 has 15 residues. The CDR3 coding sequence is TGTGCCAGCAGCTTGAATTATGGAGCGTCCTACGAGCAGTACTTC. Its protein product is CASSLNYGASYEQYF.

V is TRBV29-1 and J is TRBJ1-1, with 7 bases matching TRBD1. The CDR3 contains 12 residues. Germline V gives CDR1 SQVTM, CDR2 ANQGSEA. V was pared by 7 bases and J by 11 bases, with 13 bases of the junction left unmatched. The chain's CDR3 is CSADREPGWAFF. DNA of the CDR3: TGCAGCGCTGACAGGGAACCAGGGTGGGCTTTCTTT.

A few counts support this clonotype. The chain couples TRBV5-1 to TRBJ2-1, with TRBD2 identical over 7 bases. CDR3 length: 15 amino acids. V was clipped by 6 bases and J by 7 bases; unmatched bases: 13. In germline, CDR1 is SGHRS, CDR2 YFSETQ. The CDR3 sequence: CASTGASGPGNEQFF. The CDR3 region has the DNA TGCGCCAGCACGGGAGCTAGCGGCCCTGGGAATGAGCAGTTCTTC.

The chain uses TRBV5-1 and TRBJ2-4; 13 bases are shared with TRBD2. J lost 7 bases, V lost 4 bases, and 11 bases had no gene match. The CDR3 has 17 residues. Germline CDR1 reads SGHRS; CDR2 reads YFSETQ. The CDR3 DNA follows: TGCGCCAGCAGCGCCCGGACTAGCGGGGGCACGAAGAACATTCAGTACTTC. Protein product: CASSARTSGGTKNIQYF.

A few counts support this clonotype. Compared with germline, one end of the junction differs, possibly owing to a read error. The rearrangement links TRBV5-1 to TRBJ2-3; 9 bases agree with TRBD2. CDR1 is SGHRS and CDR2 is YFSETQ in the germline V gene. The CDR3 has 20 residues. CDR3 DNA sequence: TGCGCCAGCAGCTTAAGGGGTATCGTCGCGGGGGGGCCGAGTACAGTTACGCAGTATTTT. This translates into CASSLRGIVAGGPSTVTQYF.